The following is a T cell receptor beta chain sequence with its context. The antigen is unknown. The sample originates from a study of OX40 agonist ivuxolimab in advanced cancers. The CDR3 is 16 amino acids. The V and J ends lost 3 bases and 4 bases respectively, with 19 bases between them. Germline V gene lookup returns CDR1 SGHTA and CDR2 FQGTGA. Measured with immunoSEQ multiplex PCR; TCRdb has only the in-frame clones, and not every one. The sample lists tens of thousands of clones; roughly 84% were seen once. Study-wide results and limits: CD4+ and CD8+ blood T cells expanded clonally by week 6 at 0.1 to 3.0 mg/kg.

The chain joins TRBV7-3 to TRBJ2-7; D gene ambiguous. The sequences come from CD4+ or CD8+ T cells sorted from blood, collected in a trial of the OX40 agonist ivuxolimab. The source is an adult with an advanced solid tumor such as melanoma, head and neck, liver or kidney cancer. As DNA, the CDR3 is TGTGCCAGCAGCTTCCTTCCCGCAGCGATGACTTACGAGCAGTACTTC. Translating gives CASSFLPAAMTYEQYF.